The rows below give T cell receptor beta chains drawn from one sample of a study of spatial heterogeneity in lung cancer. TCRdb analysed the 5' RACE reads with MiXCR anew, one entry per CDR3 protein. The sample contains about 53,000 distinct CDR3 sequences, roughly 7% of which appear only once. Sequenced here: PBMCs, sampled at surgery. These receptors came from a female donor with early-stage non-small cell lung cancer. CDR3s include the opening cysteine and the closing phenylalanine or tryptophan. D genes are given only for firm matches. The listing skips clone size in some rows; elsewhere it reads once, few, many or a size class.

d_call	v_call	clone_size	j_call	cdr3_nt	cdr3_aa
TRBD2	TRBV20-1	.	TRBJ2-3	TGCAGTGCTCCTGGACTAGCGGGGGCCGCGGTGAGGTTGGATACGCAGTATTTT	CSAPGLAGAAVRLDTQYF
.	TRBV11-3	.	TRBJ2-3	TGTGCCAGCAGCTTGGGCATACGAGGCACAGATACGCAGTATTTT	CASSLGIRGTDTQYF
.	TRBV3-1	few	TRBJ1-6	TGTGCCAGCAGCCAAGTATCAAGGGATTCACCCCTCCACTTT	CASSQVSRDSPLHF
.	TRBV10-2	few	TRBJ2-1	TGCGCCAGCAACATCCGACTAGGTGGCAATGAGCAGTTCTTC	CASNIRLGGNEQFF
.	TRBV4-1	many	TRBJ1-1	TGCGCCAGCAGCCAAGATGCCCAATCCCACACTGAAGCTTTCTTT	CASSQDAQSHTEAFF
.	TRBV7-2	few	TRBJ1-4	TGTGCCAGCAGCTTAATAAGGCAGGGAAGTGAAAAACTGTTTTTT	CASSLIRQGSEKLFF
TRBD1	TRBV3-1	.	TRBJ2-7	TGTGCCAGCAGCAAGACAGGGGCCTACGAGCAGTACTTC	CASSKTGAYEQYF
.	TRBV7-9	few	TRBJ1-2	TGTGCCAGCAGCTTAGAGGCCAGGCTTCATGGCTACACCTTC	CASSLEARLHGYTF
.	TRBV18	many	TRBJ2-7	TGTGCCAGCTCACCACCAGGGACTGGCACCTACGAGCAGTACTTC	CASSPPGTGTYEQYF
TRBD1	TRBV19	few	TRBJ1-5	TGTGCCAGTAGTTTTGGGACAGGGGGGGGTCAGCCCCAGCATTTT	CASSFGTGGGQPQHF
.	TRBV7-2	few	TRBJ2-2	TGTGCCAGCAGCTTACGCCAGGTCGGCGGGGAGCTGTTTTTT	CASSLRQVGGELFF
.	TRBV29-1	many	TRBJ2-7	TGCAGCGTCGGGGAGTCCAGCTCCTACGAGCAGTACTTC	CSVGESSSYEQYF
.	TRBV6-5	.	TRBJ2-2	TGTGCCAGCAGTCGATACCTCGGGACCTCCGGGGAGCTGTTTTTT	CASSRYLGTSGELFF
.	TRBV20-1	.	TRBJ1-1	TGCAGAGCTAGAACGGGGTGGAACACTGAAGCTTTCTTT	CRARTGWNTEAFF
TRBD2	TRBV7-2	many	TRBJ2-1	TGTGCCAGCAGCTTACTAGCGGGGGCTTACAATGAGCAGTTCTTC	CASSLLAGAYNEQFF
.	TRBV20-1	many	TRBJ1-1	TGCAGTGCTAGGGCAGGGTCTGAAGCTTTCTTT	CSARAGSEAFF
TRBD1	TRBV6-5	.	TRBJ2-6	TGTGCCAGCAGGACGGACAGGGTTGGGAACGTCCTGACTTTC	CASRTDRVGNVLTF
.	TRBV20-1	.	TRBJ2-3	TGCAGTGCGTATAAGAGCACAGATACGCAGTATTTT	CSAYKSTDTQYF
.	TRBV28	many	TRBJ2-2	TGTGCCAGCAGCGACCCCACCGGGGAGCTGTTTTTT	CASSDPTGELFF
.	TRBV6-6	many	TRBJ2-5	TGTGCCAGCAGCTCACGGGGAGAGACCCAGTACTTC	CASSSRGETQYF
.	TRBV2	many	TRBJ2-5	TGTGCCAGCAGGGCCAGCGGAGGGACCCAGTACTTC	CASRASGGTQYF
TRBD2	TRBV29-1	many	TRBJ2-3	TGCAGCGCCTACGGGACTAGCGGGGGATACACAGATACGCAGTATTTT	CSAYGTSGGYTDTQYF
.	TRBV20-1	many	TRBJ1-1	TGCAGTGCTAGGCCCCTACCAGACACTGAAGCTTTCTTT	CSARPLPDTEAFF